These 19 T cell receptor beta chains originate from one sample sequenced in a study of blood T cell repertoires in COVID-19. Using immunoSEQ multiplex PCR, the repertoire was profiled, and TCRdb retains in-frame clones only, with some absent. The sample records about 110,000 clones, approximately 90% being singletons. Sequencing used peripheral blood. These receptors were collected from a woman aged 80 or older with acute or convalescent COVID-19.

J is TRBJ2-2 and V is TRBV3-1 (or the pseudogene TRBV3-2); 7 bases match TRBD1. The CDR3 has 13 residues. Trimming took 6 bases from V and 4 from J; bases not matched to a gene: 2. CDR1 and CDR2 (germline): LGHDT, YNNKEL (reference sequence). The CDR3 is CASSTGATGELFF. CDR3 DNA: TGTGCCAGCAGTACAGGGGCCACCGGGGAGCTGTTTTTT.

The J gene is TRBJ1-5, the V gene TRBV25-1; D gene unclear. The length of the CDR3 is 14 residues. Germline V gene data show CDR1 as MGHDK and CDR2 as SYGVNS. V was clipped by 10 bases and J by 2 bases, with 15 bases between them. The CDR3, as DNA: TGTGCCACCCCGGTTATGCTAGGCAATCAGCCCCAGCATTTT. Protein sequence: CATPVMLGNQPQHF.

The rearrangement uses TRBV5-1 and TRBJ2-7; D perhaps matches TRBD1 (6 bases). The CDR3 has 14 amino acids. Germline assignment: CDR1 SGHRS and CDR2 YFSETQ. Trimming stripped 4 bases from V and 5 bases from J, with 16 bases between. The CDR3 loop is CASSQRQAVDEQYF. Written as DNA, the CDR3 is TGCGCCAGCAGCCAAAGACAGGCCGTTGACGAGCAGTACTTC.

The CDR3 region is CASSLHRVNTEAFF. The CDR3 nucleotides are TGTGCCAGCAGCTTACACAGGGTCAACACTGAAGCTTTCTTT. The chain employs TRBV7-9 and TRBJ1-1; D is perhaps TRBD1 (6 bases). This CDR3 has 14 residues. Germline lookup yields CDR1 SEHNR and CDR2 FQNEAQ (reference sequence). V lost 2 bases and J lost 2, with 9 bases in between. The full variable domain, completed using reference TRBV7-9 and TRBJ1-1, is DTGVSQNPRHKITKRGQNVTFRCDPISEHNRLYWYRQTLGQGPEFLTYFQNEAQLEKSRLLSDRFSAERPKGSFSTLEIQRTEQGDSAMYLCASSLHRVNTEAFFGQGTRLTVV.

The V call is TRBV27, the J call TRBJ1-6; maybe TRBD1 (5 bases). The CDR3 totals 16 residues. Trimming took 0 bases from V and 1 from J, leaving 7 bases between them. The germline V gene encodes CDR1 MNHEY and CDR2 SMNVEV (reference sequence). The CDR3, as DNA: TGTGCCAGCAGTTTATCCCAGGGATCCTATAATTCACCCCTCCACTTT. Amino acids: CASSLSQGSYNSPLHF.

This clone was seen once. V and J are TRBV30 and TRBJ1-1; D gene uncertain. Germline-derived CDR1 and CDR2 are GTSNPN and SVGIG (reference sequence). V lost 5 bases and J lost 1, with 8 bases in between. The CDR3 loop spans 12 amino acids. This CDR3 reads CAWATSNTEAFF. The CDR3 nucleotides read TGTGCCTGGGCGACATCGAACACTGAAGCTTTCTTT.

This sequence joins TRBV4-1 and TRBJ2-6, with D possibly being TRBD2 (5 bases). The CDR3 is made up of 18 amino acids. Between the trimmed V and J ends, which lost 0 bases and 0 bases, there was a span of 12 bases. Germline V lookup: CDR1 MGHRA, CDR2 YSYEKL. CDR3 sequence: CASSQEGSWVSGANVLTF. In DNA form, the CDR3 reads TGCGCCAGCAGCCAAGAAGGGAGCTGGGTCTCTGGGGCCAACGTCCTGACTTTC.

The V gene is TRBV19, the J gene TRBJ1-2, with 7 bases matching TRBD1. The CDR3 covers 15 residues. CDR1 is LNHDA and CDR2 is SQIVND in the germline V gene (reference sequence). V shed 0 bases and J 5 bases; nucleotides not matched to a gene: 6. The DNA for the CDR3 is TGTGCCAGTAGTATAGATCGACAGGGACAATATGGCTACACCTTC. Protein product: CASSIDRQGQYGYTF.

This clone came up once. The V and J genes are TRBV3-1 (or the pseudogene TRBV3-2) and TRBJ2-7, with D possibly matching TRBD2 (5 bases). CDR3 size: 13 residues. Germline V gene sequence: CDR1 LGHDT, CDR2 YNNKEL (reference sequence). Trimming shortened V by 4 bases and J by 3 bases, and 10 bases separated the two germline ends. CDR3 bases: TGTGCCAGCAGCCTCGGTGGAGGCTACGAGCAGTACTTC. This sequence encodes CASSLGGGYEQYF.

This clone was detected only once. The rearrangement joins TRBV30 to TRBJ2-7; 11 positions agree with TRBD2. Germline assignment: CDR1 GTSNPN and CDR2 SVGIG (reference sequence). There are 14 residues in the CDR3. Losses at the gene ends were 0 bases for V and 2 bases for J; bases not matched to a gene: 0. The CDR3 loop is CAWSVLAGAYEQYF. Written as DNA, the CDR3 is TGTGCCTGGAGTGTACTAGCGGGGGCCTACGAGCAGTACTTC.

Worth noting for this clone: Distinct nucleotide sequences in the sample also encode this CDR3. The V gene is TRBV18, the J gene TRBJ1-6; D uncertain. V was clipped by 2 bases and J by 7 bases, with 6 bases between them. This CDR3 contains 13 residues. The germline V gene encodes CDR1 KGHSH and CDR2 LQKENI. The CDR3 region is CASSPTENSPLHF. The CDR3 region has the DNA TGTGCCAGCTCACCAACAGAAAATTCACCCCTCCACTTT.

The genes are TRBV1 and TRBJ2-4; the table gives TRBD2 as D, unverified against the DNA. TRBV1 is given as a pseudogene. The CDR3 has 16 residues. CDR3 sequence reads: CTSSRGRRGGPCIQYF. DNA of the CDR3: TGCACCAGCAGCCGTGGAAGGCGGGGGGGGCCTTGCATTCAGTACTTC.

The chain joins TRBV6-5 to TRBJ2-1; 9 bases are shared with TRBD2. Unmatched junction bases numbered 7, after V lost 6 bases and J lost 4 bases. The CDR3 runs to 15 residues. Germline V lookup: CDR1 MNHEY, CDR2 SVGAGI. This CDR3 reads CASSDSGGLYNEQFF. The CDR3 nucleotides are TGTGCCAGCAGCGACAGCGGGGGGCTTTACAATGAGCAGTTCTTC.

The chain is built from TRBV6-2 or TRBV6-3 and TRBJ1-1; TRBD1 is a possible D gene (6 bases). V gave up 2 bases and J gave up 4 bases, with 11 bases separating them. The CDR3 loop spans 14 amino acids. Germline V gene lookup returns CDR1 MNHEY and CDR2 SVGEGT. The CDR3 DNA sequence: TGTGCCAGCAGTTACGGCCAGGGGACCACTGAAGCTTTCTTT. Translated: CASSYGQGTTEAFF.

The V call is TRBV19, the J call TRBJ2-7; possible D gene TRBD2, 5 bases. V was clipped by 6 bases and J by 0 bases, with 6 bases between them. This CDR3 region has 12 residues. The V gene's germline CDR1 is LNHDA and CDR2 SQIVND (reference sequence). This CDR3 reads CASRGLSYEQYF. CDR3 nucleotide sequence: TGTGCCAGTAGAGGACTCTCCTACGAGCAGTACTTC.

The gene calls are TRBV10-3 and TRBJ2-7; 7 bases map to TRBD1. After removal of 4 bases from V and 2 bases from J, the junction contained 8 bases not matched to a gene. This CDR3 contains 15 residues. Germline V gene data show CDR1 as ENHRY and CDR2 as SYGVKD. The DNA for the CDR3 is TGTGCCATCAGTGGTGGGGGACAGAACACCTACGAGCAGTACTTC. Residues: CAISGGGQNTYEQYF.

This chain uses TRBV11-2 with TRBJ2-7, with 7 bases identical to TRBD2. Germline trimming cut 4 bases from V and 4 bases from J; bases unmatched to any gene: 1. This CDR3 contains 12 residues. Germline V lookup: CDR1 SGHAT, CDR2 FQNNGV. The CDR3 DNA is TGTGCCAGCAGCTCAGCGGGGTACGAGCAGTACTTC. It codes for CASSSAGYEQYF. The full variable domain, in which reference TRBV11-2 and TRBJ2-7 provide the parts outside the CDR3, is EAGVAQSPRYKIIEKRQSVAFWCNPISGHATLYWYQQILGQGPKLLIQFQNNGVVDDSQLPKDRFSAERLKGVDSTLKIQPAKLEDSAVYLCASSSAGYEQYFGPGTRLTVT.

Written as DNA, the CDR3 is TGTGCCAGCAGTGTAGAGTACGAGCAGTACTTC. Protein product: CASSVEYEQYF. The chain employs TRBV2 and TRBJ2-7; D remains unclear. Germline V gives CDR1 SNHLY, CDR2 FYNNEI. V was cut by 4 bases and J by 4 bases, with 5 bases left in between. CDR3 length: 11 residues.

The rearrangement joins TRBV7-9 to TRBJ1-1; 7 nucleotides line up with TRBD1. The CDR3 spans 16 residues. Trimming at V came to 5 bases and at J to 1 base, leaving 10 bases not matched to a gene. Germline loops: CDR1 SEHNR, CDR2 FQNEAQ (reference sequence). The CDR3 protein is CASSPSLRQGNTEAFF. The CDR3 coding sequence is TGTGCCAGCAGCCCTTCACTTCGACAGGGGAACACTGAAGCTTTCTTT.